This is a list of T cell receptor beta chains from one sample in a study of shared clonotypes between healthy human individuals. TCRdb's table, derived via immunoSEQ multiplex PCR, lists solely in-frame clones and lacks some. The sample has about 2 million clones; less than 95% are singletons. The sample comprised naive CD8+ T cells sorted from blood. Receptor source: a man aged 18 to 35 in good health. Each CDR3 is given with its conserved first and last residue. The D gene is left open where the match is weak. A row's size may be missing; if present it is once, few, many or a size class.

clone_size	v_call	d_call	j_call	cdr3_nt	cdr3_aa
.	TRBV4-1	TRBD2	TRBJ2-2	TGCGCCAGCAGCCCTCCGGCACTAGCGGGAGAGAACACCGGGGAGCTGTTTTTT	CASSPPALAGENTGELFF
once	TRBV9	.	TRBJ2-1	TGTGCCAGCAGCTTAACGACCCGGGATGAGCAGTTCTTC	CASSLTTRDEQFF
.	TRBV4-1	.	TRBJ2-7	TGCGCCAGCAGCCAGCCGGGGACGGGGCTCTACGAGCAGTACTTC	CASSQPGTGLYEQYF
.	TRBV28	.	TRBJ2-7	TGTGCCAGCAGTCCCCACGGGGAAGGAGACTACGAGCAGTACTTC	CASSPHGEGDYEQYF
.	TRBV7-6	.	TRBJ2-7	TGTGCCAGCAGCTTTAATGGGGCCTACGAGCAGTACTTC	CASSFNGAYEQYF
.	TRBV5-1	TRBD1	TRBJ2-4	TGCGCCAGCAGCTTGGGAGAGGGGGCTGGGTCCAAAAACATTCAGTACTTC	CASSLGEGAGSKNIQYF
.	TRBV7-9	TRBD2	TRBJ2-1	TGTGCCAGCAGCCCCGGGAGGGAGGAGCAGTTCTTC	CASSPGREEQFF
.	TRBV27	.	TRBJ2-1	TGTGCCAGCAGTTTATGGGATGGGGATGAGCAGTTCTTC	CASSLWDGDEQFF
.	TRBV9	.	TRBJ2-2	TGTGCCAGCAGCTCCCCGGGCGGGGAGCTGTTTTTT	CASSSPGGELFF
.	TRBV7-3	.	TRBJ2-7	TGTGCCAGCAGCGCCGGCAGGGCTATGGGGGAGCAGTACTTC	CASSAGRAMGEQYF
.	TRBV19	.	TRBJ1-5	TGTGCCAGTATTGCAGGGATCAATCAGCCCCAGCATTTT	CASIAGINQPQHF
.	TRBV28	.	TRBJ2-5	TGTGCCAGCAGTTTAGGGGAGCAAGAGACCCAGTACTTC	CASSLGEQETQYF
.	TRBV4-1	TRBD2	TRBJ2-7	TGCGCCAGCAGCCGATATAGCGGGATCTCATACGAGCAGTACTTC	CASSRYSGISYEQYF
.	TRBV2	.	TRBJ1-3	TGTGCCAGCAGTGAACTAATTACTGATTGGTTTGGAAACACCATATATTTT	CASSELITDWFGNTIYF
.	TRBV2	.	TRBJ2-1	TGTGCCAACAGAGGCACCGATGAGCAGTTCTTC	CANRGTDEQFF
.	TRBV28	.	TRBJ2-7	TGTGCCAGCAGTTACCCCAGGGGGGAGTCGTACGAGCAGTACTTC	CASSYPRGESYEQYF
.	TRBV28	.	TRBJ1-6	TGTGCCAGCAGTTTACCCTCCCCAAATTCACCCCTCCACTTT	CASSLPSPNSPLHF